The TCR beta chain described here comes from a study of Ad26.COV2.S vaccination and SARS-CoV-2 variants. For the study at large: The donor belonged to the COV1001 Ad26.COV2.S trial arm. Once or twice, 56 days apart, Ad26.COV2.S was delivered intramuscularly. Study-level points and caveats: In vaccinated individuals, spike-specific CD8+ and CD4+ T cell responses reportedly displayed substantial breadth.

Trimming took off 4 bases at V and 7 bases at J, with 18 bases between the two ends. CDR1 is SGHNT, CDR2 YYREEE, per germline (reference sequence). This CDR3 has 15 amino acids. Measured with immunoSEQ multiplex PCR; TCRdb has only the in-frame clones, and not every one. The top ten hold about 3.6% of the sample, which has 250,000 to 300,000 clones, over 75% seen once. Specified treatment: some 20 received Ad26.COV2.S at low or high dose, single or two shots; about five received placebo; per-sample allocation not given. It was on day 63 after the first vaccine or placebo injection that samples were taken. About this clone: Antigen: not known.

The source is a person aged 18-60 years who received the Ad26.COV2.S COVID-19 vaccine or a placebo. The specimen comprised peripheral blood, sampled in a trial of Ad26.COV2.S vaccine versus placebo. The chain joins TRBV5-4 to TRBJ2-1, with D tentatively TRBD2 (5 bases). CDR3 nucleotides: TGTGCCAGCAGCCCCAGAGCGGCCGATTCGAATGAGCAGTTCTTC. It codes for CASSPRAADSNEQFF. The full variable domain, with the rest looked up from reference TRBV5-4 and TRBJ2-1, is ETGVTQSPTHLIKTRGQQVTLRCSSQSGHNTVSWYQQALGQGPQFIFQYYREEENGRGNFPPRFSGLQFPNYSSELNVNALELDDSALYLCASSPRAADSNEQFFGPGTRLTVL.